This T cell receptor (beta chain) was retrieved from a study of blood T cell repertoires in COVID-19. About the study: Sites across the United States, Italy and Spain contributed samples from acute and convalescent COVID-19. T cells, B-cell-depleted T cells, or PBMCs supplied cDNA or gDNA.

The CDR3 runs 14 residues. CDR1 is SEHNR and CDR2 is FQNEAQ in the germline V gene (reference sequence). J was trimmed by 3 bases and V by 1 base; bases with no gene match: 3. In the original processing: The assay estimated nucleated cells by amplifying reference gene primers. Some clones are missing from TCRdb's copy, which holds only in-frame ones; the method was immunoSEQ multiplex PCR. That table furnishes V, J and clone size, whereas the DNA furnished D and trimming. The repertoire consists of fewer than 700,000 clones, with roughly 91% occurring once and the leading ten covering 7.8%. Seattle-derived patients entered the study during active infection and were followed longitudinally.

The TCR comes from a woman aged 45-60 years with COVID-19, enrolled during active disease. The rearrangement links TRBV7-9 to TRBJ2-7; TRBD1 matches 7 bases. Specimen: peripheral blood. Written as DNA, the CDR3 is TGTGCCAGCAGCTTAGATGCAGGGGGCTACGAGCAGTACTTC. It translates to CASSLDAGGYEQYF.